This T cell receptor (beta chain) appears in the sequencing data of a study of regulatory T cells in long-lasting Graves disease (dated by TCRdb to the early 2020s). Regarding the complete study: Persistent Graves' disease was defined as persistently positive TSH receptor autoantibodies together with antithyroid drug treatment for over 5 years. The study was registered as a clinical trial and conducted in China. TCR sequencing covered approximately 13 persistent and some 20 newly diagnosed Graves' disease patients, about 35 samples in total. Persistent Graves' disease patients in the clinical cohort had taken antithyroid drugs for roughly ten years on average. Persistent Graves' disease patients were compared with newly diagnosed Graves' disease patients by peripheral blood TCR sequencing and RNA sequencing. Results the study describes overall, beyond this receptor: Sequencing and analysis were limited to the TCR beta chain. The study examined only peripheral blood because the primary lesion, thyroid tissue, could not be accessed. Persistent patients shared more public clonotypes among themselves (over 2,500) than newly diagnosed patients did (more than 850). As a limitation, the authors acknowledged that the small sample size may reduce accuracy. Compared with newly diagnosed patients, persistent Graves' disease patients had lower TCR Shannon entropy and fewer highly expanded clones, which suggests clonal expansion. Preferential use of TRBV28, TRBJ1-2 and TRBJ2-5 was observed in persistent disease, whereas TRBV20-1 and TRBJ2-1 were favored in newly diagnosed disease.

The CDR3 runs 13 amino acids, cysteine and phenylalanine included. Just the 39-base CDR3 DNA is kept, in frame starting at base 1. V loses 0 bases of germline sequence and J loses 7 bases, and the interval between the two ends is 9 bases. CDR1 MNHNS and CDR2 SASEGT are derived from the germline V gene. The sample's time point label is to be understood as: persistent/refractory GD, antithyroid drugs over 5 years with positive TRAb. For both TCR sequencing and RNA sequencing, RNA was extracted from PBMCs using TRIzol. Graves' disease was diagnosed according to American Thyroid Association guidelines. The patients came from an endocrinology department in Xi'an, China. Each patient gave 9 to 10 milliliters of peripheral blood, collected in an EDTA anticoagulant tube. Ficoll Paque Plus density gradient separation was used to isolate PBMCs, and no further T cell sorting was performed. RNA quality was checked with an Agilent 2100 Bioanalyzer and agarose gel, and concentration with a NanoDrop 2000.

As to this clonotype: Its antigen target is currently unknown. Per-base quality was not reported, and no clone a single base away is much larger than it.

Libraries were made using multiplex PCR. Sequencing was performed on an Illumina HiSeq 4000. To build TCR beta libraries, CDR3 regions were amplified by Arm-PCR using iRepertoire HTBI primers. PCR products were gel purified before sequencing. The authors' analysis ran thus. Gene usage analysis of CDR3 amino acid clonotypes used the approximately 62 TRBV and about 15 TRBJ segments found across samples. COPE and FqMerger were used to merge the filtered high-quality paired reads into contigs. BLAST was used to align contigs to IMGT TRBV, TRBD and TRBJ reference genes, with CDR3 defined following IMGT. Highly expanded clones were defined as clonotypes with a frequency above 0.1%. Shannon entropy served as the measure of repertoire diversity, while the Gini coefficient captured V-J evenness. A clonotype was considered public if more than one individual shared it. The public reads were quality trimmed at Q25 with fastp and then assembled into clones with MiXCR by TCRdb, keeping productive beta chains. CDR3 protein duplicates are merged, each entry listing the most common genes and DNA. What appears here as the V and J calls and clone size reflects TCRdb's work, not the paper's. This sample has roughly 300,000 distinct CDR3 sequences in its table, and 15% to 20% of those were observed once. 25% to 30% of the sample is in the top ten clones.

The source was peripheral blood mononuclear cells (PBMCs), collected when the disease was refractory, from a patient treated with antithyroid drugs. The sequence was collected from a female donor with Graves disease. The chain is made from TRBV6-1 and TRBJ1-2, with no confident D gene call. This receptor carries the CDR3 CASSEALRCGYTF. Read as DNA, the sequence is TGTGCCAGCAGTGAAGCGCTAAGGTGTGGCTACACCTTC.